These 29 T cell receptor beta chains came from one sample sequenced in a study of blood T cell repertoires in COVID-19. Profiled with immunoSEQ multiplex PCR; TCRdb holds only in-frame clones, not every one. Among tens of thousands of clones listed, 88% were seen once. Sequencing was done on a sample of peripheral blood. These receptors originate from a woman aged 55-69 years with COVID-19, enrolled during active disease.

The chain is built from TRBV10-3 and TRBJ2-5; TRBD2 matches at 13 bases. Germline CDR1 reads ENHRY; CDR2 reads SYGVKD. V gave up 6 bases and J gave up 5 bases; unmatched junction bases: 0. The CDR3 has 13 amino acids. The CDR3 spells CAIRGLAGETQYF. As DNA, the CDR3 is TGTGCCATCAGGGGACTAGCGGGGGAGACCCAGTACTTC.

The chain recombines TRBV6-6 with TRBJ1-2, with 7 nucleotides matching TRBD1. V shed 7 bases and J 2 bases; nucleotides not matched to a gene: 7. The CDR3 runs 14 residues. Germline V gene lookup returns CDR1 MNHNY and CDR2 SVGAGI (reference sequence). The CDR3 loop reads CASTVDRQNYGYTF. The CDR3 coding sequence is TGTGCCAGCACTGTGGACAGGCAGAACTATGGCTACACCTTC.

This sequence joins TRBV7-9 and TRBJ1-5, with TRBD1 identical over 7 bases. V gave up 5 bases and J gave up 0 bases; unmatched junction bases: 4. Germline CDR1 and CDR2: SEHNR and FQNEAQ (reference sequence). The CDR3 has 15 amino acids. The CDR3 DNA reads as TGTGCCAGCAGCCTGGGACAGTATAGCAATCAGCCCCAGCATTTT. It specifies CASSLGQYSNQPQHF.

This chain uses TRBV19 with TRBJ1-2; 7 bases line up with TRBD1. Trimming removed 3 bases from V and 4 bases from J; junction bases left unmatched: 11. The CDR3 contains 16 residues. The germline CDR1 and CDR2 sequences are LNHDA and SQIVND (reference sequence). The CDR3 reads CASSMPFTGELYGYTF. In DNA form, the CDR3 reads TGTGCCAGTAGTATGCCATTCACAGGGGAGCTCTATGGCTACACCTTC.

This chain joins TRBV4-3 and TRBJ1-1; weak D call: TRBD1 (5 bases). V was pared by 7 bases and J by 1 base, with 16 bases between. The V gene's germline CDR1 is LGHNA and CDR2 YSLEER. CDR3 length: 15 amino acids. The DNA for the CDR3 is TGCGCCAGCAAAAAGGGAGGGACCCCGAACACTGAAGCTTTCTTT. It translates to CASKKGGTPNTEAFF.

In this sample, this clone turned up once. V is TRBV19 and J is TRBJ2-3; TRBD1 matches 11 bases. Germline CDR1 reads LNHDA; CDR2 reads SQIVND (reference sequence). The CDR3 extends over 17 amino acids. V lost 6 bases, J lost 3 bases, and 11 bases stayed unmatched. CDR3 amino acids: CASRDRGQLGVTDTQYF. The CDR3 bases are TGTGCCAGTAGGGACAGGGGGCAGTTGGGTGTGACAGATACGCAGTATTTT.

This chain links TRBV29-1 with TRBJ2-2; TRBD1 is a possible D gene (6 bases). CDR1 is SQVTM and CDR2 is ANQGSEA in the germline V gene. The CDR3 is made up of 17 amino acids. Between the trimmed V and J ends, which lost 0 bases and 6 bases, there was a span of 20 bases. This CDR3 is CSVEDPGTSFVAGELFF. The DNA for the CDR3 is TGCAGCGTTGAAGATCCAGGGACATCCTTCGTTGCCGGGGAGCTGTTTTTT.

The V and J genes are TRBV7-6 and TRBJ2-2; 8 bases match TRBD2. V lost 5 bases and J lost 3; bases outside the gene matches: 5. The CDR3 runs 15 residues. Germline V gives CDR1 SGHVS, CDR2 FNYEAQ. DNA for the CDR3: TGTGCCAGCAGCCCCCCAGCGGGGGACACCGGGGAGCTGTTTTTT. Its translation: CASSPPAGDTGELFF.

The rearrangement links TRBV9 to TRBJ2-1; possible D gene TRBD1, 5 bases. This CDR3 comprises 16 residues. V dropped 0 bases and J dropped 2 bases, with 12 bases sitting between them. Germline V CDR1 and CDR2: SGDLS, YYNGEE. The CDR3 region has the DNA TGTGCCAGCAGCGTAGGGGGCGGAGTTACCTACAATGAGCAGTTCTTC. Translation gives CASSVGGGVTYNEQFF.

This clone has a handful of counts. V gene TRBV11-2 combines with J gene TRBJ1-2; D gene unclear. CDR1 is SGHAT and CDR2 is FQNNGV in the germline V gene. V was shortened by 1 base and J by 3 bases, with 12 bases between the two germline ends. The CDR3 runs to 15 residues. The CDR3 DNA sequence: TGTGCCAGCAGCTTAGCATTTCCCGAGGACTATGGCTACACCTTC. The encoded protein is CASSLAFPEDYGYTF.

The rearrangement uses TRBV4-1 and TRBJ1-2, with TRBD1 identical over 7 bases. The germline V gene encodes CDR1 MGHRA and CDR2 YSYEKL. V was clipped by 4 bases and J by 4 bases; unmatched bases: 9. This CDR3 has 15 amino acids. CDR3: CASSPPGGRGYGYTF. Here the CDR3 DNA reads TGCGCCAGCAGCCCCCCAGGGGGTCGAGGCTATGGCTACACCTTC.

The V call is TRBV4-3, the J call TRBJ1-1; TRBD1 matches at 7 bases. V lost 3 bases and J lost 3; bases outside the gene matches: 7. The germline CDR1 and CDR2 sequences are LGHNA and YSLEER. This CDR3 comprises 15 residues. The CDR3 spells CASSQSGTVYTEAFF. In DNA, the CDR3 is TGCGCCAGCAGCCAGTCCGGGACAGTTTACACTGAAGCTTTCTTT.

This chain joins TRBV19 and TRBJ1-2; D is unclear. Germline V gene lookup returns CDR1 LNHDA and CDR2 SQIVND (reference sequence). V was cut by 7 bases and J by 8 bases, with 14 bases left in between. CDR3 length: 12 amino acids. CDR3 in DNA: TGTGCCAGTACCGGGTTTCGGCGAGGCTACACCTTC. Its translation: CASTGFRRGYTF.

The V call is TRBV15, the J call TRBJ1-5; D not resolved. Trimming pared 0 bases from V and 5 bases from J, leaving 11 bases between. This CDR3 is 15 amino acids long. Germline loops: CDR1 LNHNV, CDR2 YYDKDF (reference sequence). CDR3 nucleotide sequence: TGTGCCACCAGCAGAGATCTAGTGGGTGATCAGCCCCAGCATTTT. Amino acids: CATSRDLVGDQPQHF.

This chain joins TRBV30 and TRBJ1-1; no definite D call. The germline V gene encodes CDR1 GTSNPN and CDR2 SVGIG (reference sequence). Trimming left V 3 bases short and J 5 bases short, with 10 bases between. CDR3 size: 12 residues. This CDR3 is CAWSPGLTEAFF. Written as DNA, the CDR3 is TGTGCCTGGAGCCCCGGACTGACTGAAGCTTTCTTT.

The V and J genes are TRBV7-2 and TRBJ2-1; a weak D match, TRBD1 (8 bases). This CDR3 contains 18 residues. V was cut by 5 bases and J by 4 bases, with 24 bases left in between. Germline CDR1 SGHTA, CDR2 FQGNSA. CDR3 residues: CASSKRGRGPLDYNEQFF. The CDR3 DNA reads TGTGCCAGCAGCAAGCGGGGCAGGGGGCCTTTGGATTACAATGAGCAGTTCTTC. Combining the CDR3 with reference TRBV7-2 and TRBJ2-1 gives the whole variable domain GAGVSQSPSNKVTEKGKDVELRCDPISGHTALYWYRQSLGQGLEFLIYFQGNSAPDKSGLPSDRFSAERTGGSVSTLTIQRTQQEDSAVYLCASSKRGRGPLDYNEQFFGPGTRLTVL.

The chain uses TRBV7-2 and TRBJ1-1; D gene ambiguous. Germline loops: CDR1 SGHTA, CDR2 FQGNSA. This CDR3 has 13 amino acids. V lost 3 bases and J 7 bases, leaving 12 bases between the germline ends. For the CDR3, the DNA is TGTGCCAGCAGCTTTGGCGACATGTTTGAAGCTTTCTTT. The encoded protein is CASSFGDMFEAFF.

This chain links TRBV15 with TRBJ2-3; 9 nucleotides align to TRBD1. The CDR3 length is 15 residues. The V gene end was trimmed by 1 base and the J gene end by 4 bases; junction bases not matched to a gene: 3. Germline V CDR1 and CDR2: LNHNV, YYDKDF (reference sequence). This CDR3 reads CATSRGRQGADTQYF. The DNA for the CDR3 is TGTGCCACCAGCAGAGGGAGACAGGGGGCAGATACGCAGTATTTT.

The chain recombines TRBV5-6 with TRBJ1-1, with D unresolved. CDR1 and CDR2 (germline): SGHDT, YYEEEE. The V gene lost 6 bases and the J gene lost 5 bases, with 14 bases spanning the gap. CDR3 length equals 13 residues. The CDR3 is CASIMGATTEAFF. CDR3 sequence (DNA): TGTGCCAGCATCATGGGAGCCACTACTGAAGCTTTCTTT. Based on the CDR3 plus reference TRBV5-6 and TRBJ1-1, the full variable domain is DAGVTQSPTHLIKTRGQQVTLRCSPKSGHDTVSWYQQALGQGPQFIFQYYEEEERQRGNFPDRFSGHQFPNYSSELNVNALLLGDSALYLCASIMGATTEAFFGQGTRLTVV.

The chain has TRBV5-1 and TRBJ2-5, with D tentatively TRBD1 (6 bases). The V gene lost 6 bases and the J gene lost 5 bases, with 17 bases spanning the gap. CDR1 SGHRS and CDR2 YFSETQ come from the germline V gene. The CDR3 length is 14 residues. Here the CDR3 DNA reads TGCGCCAGCACCGTTTCAGGGGTGGGGGAGACCCAGTACTTC. It is translated as CASTVSGVGETQYF. Supplemented by reference TRBV5-1 and TRBJ2-5, the full variable domain reads KAGVTQTPRYLIKTRGQQVTLSCSPISGHRSVSWYQQTPGQGLQFLFEYFSETQRNKGNFPGRFSGRQFSNSRSEMNVSTLELGDSALYLCASTVSGVGETQYFGPGTRLLVL.

The V call is TRBV11-2, the J call TRBJ2-1; TRBD2 agrees at 8 bases. The V and J ends lost 5 bases and 4 bases, in that order; junction bases with no gene match: 7. The CDR3 consists of 15 residues. Looked up from germline, CDR1 is SGHAT and CDR2 is FQNNGV. CDR3 nucleotides: TGTGCCAGCAGCCCCGGGGGGGGATCGTACAATGAGCAGTTCTTC. Protein: CASSPGGGSYNEQFF.

This chain joins TRBV5-1 and TRBJ1-4; a possible D gene is TRBD1 (5 bases). Trimming pared 5 bases from V and 2 bases from J, leaving 13 bases between. CDR1 is SGHRS, CDR2 YFSETQ, per germline. The CDR3 runs to 15 residues. CDR3 DNA sequence: TGCGCCAGCAGTAGGACACTCTCGACTAATGAAAAACTGTTTTTT. It translates to CASSRTLSTNEKLFF.

As DNA, the CDR3 is TGTGCCAGTAGTCCAAGACAGCATGAAGCTTTCTTT. Translated: CASSPRQHEAFF. This chain connects TRBV19 to TRBJ1-1; TRBD1 might be the D (5 bases). CDR3 length equals 12 residues. Germline CDR1 is LNHDA and CDR2 is SQIVND (reference sequence). Trimming took 5 bases from V and 7 from J, leaving 11 bases between them.

CDR3 DNA sequence: TGTGCCAGCACCACTACAGGGGCCCCCGAGCAGTTCTTC. Protein product: CASTTTGAPEQFF. The V and J genes are TRBV7-9 and TRBJ2-1; TRBD1 agrees at 7 bases. The V gene's germline CDR1 is SEHNR and CDR2 FQNEAQ (reference sequence). CDR3 size: 13 residues. Trimming cost V 7 bases and J 10 bases; bases outside gene matches: 10.

The V call is TRBV7-9, the J call TRBJ1-2; 7 positions match TRBD1. CDR1 is SEHNR and CDR2 is FQNEAQ in the germline V gene (reference sequence). CDR3 length: 15 amino acids. The V and J ends lost 5 bases and 8 bases, in that order; junction bases with no gene match: 14. The CDR3: CASSGRDSTPPGYTF. For the CDR3, the DNA is TGTGCCAGCAGCGGACGGGACAGTACTCCGCCAGGCTACACCTTC.

The chain uses TRBV29-1 and TRBJ2-7; 8 bases match TRBD1. Trimming removed 2 bases from V and 4 bases from J; junction bases left unmatched: 10. Germline V lookup: CDR1 SQVTM, CDR2 ANQGSEA. This CDR3 has 15 residues. The CDR3 DNA reads TGCAGCGTTGAATCCCCCGGGACAGGTCAATACGAGCAGTACTTC. Protein product: CSVESPGTGQYEQYF.

The rearrangement uses TRBV30 and TRBJ2-1, with TRBD1 matching 8 bases. Germline V gives CDR1 GTSNPN, CDR2 SVGIG (reference sequence). This CDR3 contains 14 residues. The V gene end was trimmed by 1 base and the J gene end by 6 bases; junction bases not matched to a gene: 5. The CDR3 DNA reads TGTGCCTGGAGTGCGCCAGGGGGCCTCAATGAGCAGTTCTTC. It is translated as CAWSAPGGLNEQFF.

This clone was picked up one time. The V call is TRBV11-2, the J call TRBJ1-5, with D possibly TRBD1 on 6 matching bases. The CDR3 extends over 13 amino acids. In germline, CDR1 is SGHAT, CDR2 FQNNGV. Trimming pared 5 bases from V and 3 bases from J, leaving 8 bases between. The CDR3 reads CASSGQYNQPQHF. The CDR3 bases are TGTGCCAGCAGCGGACAGTACAATCAGCCCCAGCATTTT. Full variable domain (missing parts from reference TRBV11-2 and TRBJ1-5): EAGVAQSPRYKIIEKRQSVAFWCNPISGHATLYWYQQILGQGPKLLIQFQNNGVVDDSQLPKDRFSAERLKGVDSTLKIQPAKLEDSAVYLCASSGQYNQPQHFGDGTRLSIL.

The genes are TRBV5-1 and TRBJ2-1, with 8 bases aligning to TRBD2. Trimming at V came to 0 bases and at J to 5 bases, leaving 10 bases not matched to a gene. CDR1 is SGHRS and CDR2 is YFSETQ in the germline V gene. The CDR3 length is 17 residues. CDR3 amino acids: CASSLALYTSGNNEQFF. The CDR3 region has the DNA TGCGCCAGCAGCTTGGCCTTATATACTAGCGGAAACAATGAGCAGTTCTTC.